What follows is one TCR beta chain and its context. These data are taken from a study of shared clonotypes between healthy human individuals. Study information: Per donor, CD8 memory used one plate, CD8 naive used two, CD4 memory used three and CD4 naive used three.

This table comes from immunoSEQ multiplex PCR, and its TCRdb copy is limited to in-frame clones, with some not included. The sample includes 2 million to 3 million clones, over 85% of them seen just once. CD4+ cell separation produced CD45RA+ naive and CD45RA-negative memory subsets. Germline V gene sequence: CDR1 SGHRS, CDR2 YFSETQ. CDR3 length equals 16 residues. The ends were cut back, 5 bases at V and 4 bases at J, with 21 bases in the middle. The sample consisted of naive CD4+ T cells from PBMCs. As to subset: CD45RA+ positively selected. The chain employs TRBV5-1 and TRBJ2-5; perhaps TRBD1 as D (5 bases). The origin of this receptor is a young man in good health. Some clones in this sample may be carry-over from other donors' samples. The CDR3 coding sequence is TGCGCCAGCAGTGGGATAACAGGTGCACGAACAGAGACCCAGTACTTC. Amino acids: CASSGITGARTETQYF.